Included here is one T cell receptor beta chain sequence, with context. The data were obtained in a study of control samples from healthy donors and cancer patients. The CDR3 is 13 residues long. From germline, CDR1 is SGHDT and CDR2 YYEEEE. V shed 4 bases and J shed 6 bases, with 14 bases lying between them. The repertoire was sequenced with immunoSEQ multiplex PCR; TCRdb's copy has only in-frame clones and lacks some. In the table there are approximately 19,000 clones, 84% of which are singletons. The genes are TRBV5-6 and TRBJ2-7; D might be TRBD1 or TRBD2, each matching 5 bases. The sample consisted of PBMCs. The sequence derives from a woman in her seventies with lung cancer. The CDR3 DNA is TGTGCCAGCAGCCAGAGGGCAGGGTCCGAGCAGTACTTC. It yields the protein CASSQRAGSEQYF. The full variable domain, completed using reference TRBV5-6 and TRBJ2-7, is DAGVTQSPTHLIKTRGQQVTLRCSPKSGHDTVSWYQQALGQGPQFIFQYYEEEERQRGNFPDRFSGHQFPNYSSELNVNALLLGDSALYLCASSQRAGSEQYFGPGTRLTVT.